One sample yielded the 30 T cell receptor beta chains listed below, sequenced in a study of post-analysis software for immune sequencing data. Antigen specificity for these receptors is unknown. Study-wide results and limits: Roughly 5 TRBV segments, TRBV5-6, TRBV5-1 and TRBV20-1 among them, were found more frequent in patients than controls.

Unique molecular identifiers were built into the TCR beta cDNA libraries. TCRdb independently ran MiXCR on the PCR reads; one entry per CDR3 protein. The profile shows about 620,000 distinct CDR3 sequences, 44% of them singletons. The specimen sequenced was blood. These receptors were taken from a girl aged 5-17 years with multiple sclerosis.

This clonotype was seen only a few times. The V gene is TRBV20-1, the J gene TRBJ2-1; D not certain. Germline V gene sequence: CDR1 DFQATT, CDR2 SNEGSKA (reference sequence). V lost 5 bases and J lost 4, with 12 bases in between. CDR3 length equals 13 residues. CDR3 protein: CSAWSGSYNEQFF. The CDR3 DNA sequence: TGCAGTGCTTGGTCTGGCTCGTACAATGAGCAGTTCTTC.

The table lists this clonotype with a few counts. The junction departs from germline at one end; a sequencing error may be responsible. This sequence joins TRBV14 and TRBJ2-1, with unresolved D. CDR1 and CDR2 (germline): SGHDN, FVKESK. This CDR3 comprises 11 residues. CDR3 protein: CACSQSNEQFF. CDR3 DNA: TGTGCCTGCAGCCAATCCAATGAGCAGTTCTTC.

This clonotype was counted a few times. The V call is TRBV5-1, the J call TRBJ1-2, with D maybe TRBD1 (5 bases). Per the germline V gene, CDR1 is SGHRS and CDR2 is YFSETQ. This CDR3 contains 14 residues. Between the trimmed V and J ends, which lost 0 bases and 7 bases, there was a span of 13 bases. This CDR3 reads CASSLEGPPPGYTF. In DNA form, the CDR3 reads TGCGCCAGCAGCTTGGAGGGGCCTCCACCTGGCTACACCTTC.

The rearrangement joins TRBV20-1 to TRBJ2-7; 8 bases match TRBD2. The length of the CDR3 is 16 residues. Germline assignment: CDR1 DFQATT and CDR2 SNEGSKA (reference sequence). With V trimmed by 1 base and J by 5 bases, 13 bases remained unmatched. The DNA of the CDR3 is TGCAGTGCTAGAGCCCAGGGACTAGGTTCAGCCCACGAGCAGTACTTC. Encoded protein: CSARAQGLGSAHEQYF.

The chain couples TRBV10-3 to TRBJ2-4; 8 bases line up with TRBD1. Germline V gene data show CDR1 as ENHRY and CDR2 as SYGVKD. After removal of 8 bases from V and 13 bases from J, the junction contained 19 bases not matched to a gene. The CDR3 has 15 amino acids. This chain's CDR3 is CAISADKAGGEEQYF. CDR3 bases: TGTGCCATCTCTGCGGACAAGGCAGGGGGCGAAGAGCAGTACTTC.

This clonotype turned up a few times. The gene calls are TRBV3-1 and TRBJ2-1; D remains unclear. Germline values: CDR1 LGHDT, CDR2 YNNKEL (reference sequence). V lost 0 bases to trimming and J lost 2 bases, with 8 bases between them. The CDR3 length is 15 residues. The CDR3: CASSQDLGTYNEQFF. In DNA form, the CDR3 reads TGTGCCAGCAGCCAAGATTTGGGAACCTACAATGAGCAGTTCTTC.

This clonotype turned up a few times. The chain couples TRBV29-1 to TRBJ2-4, with 8 bases lining up with TRBD2. Germline loops: CDR1 SQVTM, CDR2 ANQGSEA. V dropped 7 bases and J dropped 3; count of bases not matched to a gene: 5. The CDR3 sequence is 13 residues long. This CDR3 is CSATSVGKNIQYF. Here the CDR3 DNA reads TGCAGCGCGACTAGCGTGGGCAAAAACATTCAGTACTTC.

The sample holds a few counts of this clonotype. The rearrangement uses TRBV5-8 and TRBJ2-5; TRBD1 matches 7 bases. This CDR3 spans 14 amino acids. Unmatched junction bases numbered 4, after V lost 5 bases and J lost 0 bases. CDR1 SGHTS and CDR2 YDEGEE come from the germline V gene. This chain's CDR3 is CASRPTGYQETQYF. Written as DNA, the CDR3 is TGTGCCAGCAGACCGACAGGGTACCAAGAGACCCAGTACTTC.

The chain is built from TRBV20-1 and TRBJ1-6, with TRBD1 as a possible D gene (5 bases). With 2 bases removed from V and 14 bases from J, the gap between germline ends came to 10 bases. CDR3 length: 11 residues. CDR1 DFQATT and CDR2 SNEGSKA come from the germline V gene (reference sequence). Here the CDR3 reads CSARQGNSLHF. CDR3 DNA sequence: TGCAGTGCTAGACAGGGAAACTCCCTCCACTTT.

V gene TRBV9 combines with J gene TRBJ1-5; unclear D gene. There are 12 residues in the CDR3. Looked up from germline, CDR1 is SGDLS and CDR2 is YYNGEE. Trimming shortened V by 6 bases and J by 7 bases, and 11 bases separated the two germline ends. For the CDR3, the DNA is TGTGCCAGCACCCCTAGAGCCCAGCCCCAGCATTTT. The encoded protein is CASTPRAQPQHF.

As concerns this clonotype: A read error may produce the germline difference seen at one junction end. The chain joins TRBV20-1 to TRBJ2-7; 10 positions match TRBD1. CDR1 is DFQATT and CDR2 is SNEGSKA in the germline V gene (reference sequence). The CDR3 sequence is 15 residues long. Here the CDR3 reads CSARAPRQGAKEQYF. In nucleotides, the CDR3 is TGCAGTGCGAGAGCGCCGCGACAGGGGGCAAAAGAGCAGTACTTC.

The chain has TRBV29-1 and TRBJ1-1, with 8 bases identical to TRBD1. V dropped 1 base and J dropped 7; count of bases not matched to a gene: 8. The germline CDR1 and CDR2 sequences are SQVTM and ANQGSEA. The CDR3 runs 14 residues. The CDR3 sequence: CSVEGGQAADEAFF. DNA for the CDR3: TGCAGCGTTGAAGGGGGACAGGCAGCTGATGAAGCTTTCTTT.

This clonotype was counted many times. V is TRBV12-3 or TRBV12-4 and J is TRBJ2-7; D is possibly TRBD1 or TRBD2 (5 bases each). Trimming stripped 2 bases from V and 2 bases from J, with 10 bases between. This CDR3 has 14 amino acids. The CDR3 sequence is CASSLRGAAYEQYF. The CDR3 DNA sequence: TGTGCCAGCAGTTTAAGAGGGGCTGCCTACGAGCAGTACTTC.

The chain links TRBV12-3 or TRBV12-4 to TRBJ2-1, with 7 bases identical to TRBD2. The V gene end was trimmed by 6 bases and the J gene end by 3 bases; junction bases not matched to a gene: 11. The CDR3 contains 16 residues. The CDR3 protein is CASSSFAGVIYNEQFF. As DNA, the CDR3 is TGTGCCAGCAGCTCCTTCGCGGGAGTGATCTACAATGAGCAGTTCTTC.

The chain uses TRBV20-1 and TRBJ1-1; TRBD1 is a possible D gene (5 bases). CDR3 length equals 14 residues. Germline V gives CDR1 DFQATT, CDR2 SNEGSKA (reference sequence). V was shortened by 1 base and J by 5 bases, with 14 bases between the two germline ends. The CDR3 sequence is CSARAGRGGTEAFF. DNA of the CDR3: TGCAGTGCTAGAGCCGGGAGGGGAGGGACTGAAGCTTTCTTT.

This chain uses TRBV12-3 or TRBV12-4 with TRBJ1-5; D is uncertain. V was cut by 6 bases and J by 4 bases, with 10 bases left in between. This CDR3 comprises 13 residues. CDR3 amino acids: CASSDLRNQPQHF. The CDR3 bases are TGTGCCAGCAGCGATTTAAGGAATCAGCCCCAGCATTTT.

This chain connects TRBV20-1 to TRBJ2-1; 8 bases are a match to TRBD1. CDR3 length equals 13 residues. Germline V CDR1 and CDR2: DFQATT, SNEGSKA (reference sequence). The ends lost 4 bases at V and 8 bases at J; junction bases unmatched: 7. CDR3 DNA sequence: TGCAGTGCTAAGAGTGACAGGGGCCATGAGCAGTTCTTC. It is translated as CSAKSDRGHEQFF.

The chain combines TRBV7-8 with TRBJ1-1; 8 bases match TRBD1. V lost 5 bases and J lost 6; bases outside the gene matches: 11. Per germline, CDR1 SGHVS and CDR2 FQNEAQ. The CDR3 is 15 amino acids. As DNA, the CDR3 is TGTGCCAGCAGCCTCCTTTTGGACAGGGAACCTGAAGCTTTCTTT. Its protein is CASSLLLDREPEAFF.

V is TRBV11-2 and J is TRBJ2-1, with 10 bases aligning to TRBD2. Per germline, CDR1 SGHAT and CDR2 FQNNGV. V was clipped by 7 bases and J by 7 bases; unmatched bases: 10. The CDR3 spans 15 residues. In DNA form, the CDR3 reads TGTGCCAGCACCTTCCCCGGGACTAGCGAAAATGAGCAGTTCTTC. This codes for CASTFPGTSENEQFF.

This chain connects TRBV6-5 to TRBJ1-2; D is undetermined. The germline gives CDR1 MNHEY, CDR2 SVGAGI. V shed 9 bases and J shed 2 bases, with 13 bases lying between them. CDR3 length: 13 residues. The CDR3 coding sequence is TGTGCCAGTAATCCGGGATACAACTATGGCTACACCTTC. It encodes CASNPGYNYGYTF.

This clonotype was counted once. The rearrangement uses TRBV15 and TRBJ2-3; 10 bases map to TRBD1. V was clipped by 0 bases and J by 0 bases; unmatched bases: 15. Germline CDR1 is LNHNV and CDR2 is YYDKDF (reference sequence). This CDR3 region has 21 residues. In DNA form, the CDR3 reads TGTGCCACCAGCAGAGATTGGTGGACAGGGGGTGATAACTGGAGCACAGATACGCAGTATTTT. This codes for CATSRDWWTGGDNWSTDTQYF.

J is TRBJ2-5 and V is TRBV6-5, with 13 nucleotides matching TRBD2. The CDR3 covers 16 residues. With 2 bases clipped from V and 6 bases from J, the junction kept 6 bases outside the gene matches. Germline lookup yields CDR1 MNHEY and CDR2 SVGAGI. The CDR3, as DNA: TGTGCCAGCAGTTACCCACTAGCGGGAGGGCCGAAGACCCAGTACTTC. This sequence encodes CASSYPLAGGPKTQYF.

The chain links TRBV13 to TRBJ2-4, with TRBD1 identical over 8 bases. After removal of 0 bases from V and 6 bases from J, the junction contained 1 base not matched to a gene. The CDR3 extends over 14 amino acids. Germline lookup yields CDR1 PRHDT and CDR2 FYEKMQ (reference sequence). This chain's CDR3 is CASSLGQGGNIQYF. CDR3 sequence (DNA): TGTGCCAGCAGCTTAGGACAGGGGGGAAACATTCAGTACTTC.

The chain recombines TRBV27 with TRBJ2-1, with 7 nucleotides matching TRBD2. After removal of 5 bases from V and 4 bases from J, the junction contained 8 bases not matched to a gene. The CDR3 has 15 amino acids. Germline V gene lookup returns CDR1 MNHEY and CDR2 SMNVEV (reference sequence). CDR3 in amino acids: CASSTSLAVYNEQFF. DNA of the CDR3: TGTGCCAGCAGTACGAGTCTAGCGGTTTACAATGAGCAGTTCTTC.

This clonotype was seen a few times. The chain links TRBV12-3 or TRBV12-4 to TRBJ2-7, with 9 bases matching TRBD2. V shed 5 bases, J shed 2 bases, and the junction held 13 bases outside the gene matches. The CDR3 sequence is 17 residues long. CDR3 residues: CASSPTILAGQTYEQYF. CDR3 coding DNA: TGTGCCAGCAGTCCTACCATTCTAGCGGGGCAGACCTACGAGCAGTACTTC.

This clonotype was detected only a few times. The J gene is TRBJ2-7, the V gene TRBV5-1, with D tentatively TRBD2 (5 bases). CDR3 size: 15 residues. The V gene's germline CDR1 is SGHRS and CDR2 YFSETQ. The V gene lost 1 base and the J gene lost 3 bases, with 14 bases spanning the gap. The CDR3 DNA follows: TGCGCCAGCAGCTTGCGGGGTTTGAGGAGCTACGAGCAGTACTTC. Its translation is CASSLRGLRSYEQYF.

CDR3 amino acids: CASSQPGFYGYTF. DNA of the CDR3: TGTGCCAGCAGCCAACCAGGCTTCTATGGCTACACCTTC. The chain has TRBV16 and TRBJ1-2; no firm D call. The CDR3 contains 13 residues. With 2 bases removed from V and 4 bases from J, the gap between germline ends came to 8 bases. From germline, CDR1 is KGHSY and CDR2 FQNENV.

This sequence joins TRBV20-1 and TRBJ1-2, with D uncertain. CDR3 length: 13 residues. The germline V gene has CDR1 DFQATT and CDR2 SNEGSKA (reference sequence). V lost 3 bases and J lost 8, with 16 bases in between. The DNA for the CDR3 is TGCAGTGCTAGCGCCGGGCTTATGCACGGCTACACCTTC. This sequence encodes CSASAGLMHGYTF.

This clonotype occurred a few times. The chain joins TRBV6-5 to TRBJ1-6; 7 nucleotides agree with TRBD1. The CDR3 totals 17 residues. After removal of 2 bases from V and 4 bases from J, the junction contained 8 bases not matched to a gene. Per the germline V gene, CDR1 is MNHEY and CDR2 is SVGAGI. The CDR3 spells CASSYQGDRIYNSPLHF. CDR3 bases: TGTGCCAGCAGTTACCAGGGGGACAGAATTTATAATTCACCCCTCCACTTT.

This sequence joins TRBV13 and TRBJ1-2; TRBD1 might be the D (5 bases). This CDR3 has 13 residues. V was clipped by 5 bases and J by 4 bases, with 11 bases between them. Germline assignment: CDR1 PRHDT and CDR2 FYEKMQ (reference sequence). The CDR3 DNA reads as TGTGCCAGCAGCCGGGACGGAAGCTATGGCTACACCTTC. This encodes CASSRDGSYGYTF.